These T cell receptor beta chains were read from a single sample in a study of Ad26.COV2.S vaccination and SARS-CoV-2 variants. Some clones are missing from TCRdb's copy, which holds only in-frame ones; the method was immunoSEQ multiplex PCR. The data hold over 400,000 clones, with roughly 87% observed a single time. Sequences were derived from peripheral blood, sampled in a trial of Ad26.COV2.S vaccine versus placebo. Receptors were obtained from a person between 18 and 65 years old who received the Ad26.COV2.S COVID-19 vaccine or a placebo. The CDR3 runs from the conserved cysteine through the conserved F or W. Fields, in order: clone size, V gene, D gene, J gene, CDR3 protein, CDR3 DNA. A D gene is named only where the DNA matches it firmly. Only some rows state a clone size, as once, few, many or a class for expanded clones.

NA	TRBV2	TRBD1	TRBJ2-7	CASSEASGQGYEQYF	TGTGCCAGCAGTGAAGCCTCGGGACAGGGGTACGAGCAGTACTTC
once	TRBV18	TRBD1	TRBJ1-1	CASSPPPGGSTEAFF	TGTGCCAGCTCACCACCTCCAGGGGGCAGCACTGAAGCTTTCTTT
NA	TRBV9	NA	TRBJ1-4	CASSVGVGMSNEKLFF	TGTGCCAGCAGCGTAGGGGTCGGGATGTCTAATGAAAAACTGTTTTTT
NA	TRBV9	TRBD1	TRBJ1-1	CASSVRGLTEAFF	TGTGCCAGCAGCGTAAGGGGGCTTACTGAAGCTTTCTTT
NA	TRBV6-1	NA	TRBJ1-1	CASSEDRSTEAFF	TGTGCCAGCAGTGAAGACAGATCCACTGAAGCTTTCTTT
NA	TRBV6-2/TRBV6-3	TRBD2	TRBJ2-2	CASSYGTSGSFTGELFF	TGTGCCAGCAGTTACGGGACTAGCGGGAGCTTCACCGGGGAGCTGTTTTTT
NA	TRBV29-1	TRBD1	TRBJ1-5	CSVYDRGGNQPQHF	TGCAGCGTTTACGACAGGGGGGGCAATCAGCCCCAGCATTTT
NA	TRBV15	NA	TRBJ2-5	CATSRVLTYQETQYF	TGTGCCACCAGCAGAGTTCTGACATACCAAGAGACCCAGTACTTC
NA	TRBV2	NA	TRBJ2-3	CASRGPLSTDTQYF	TGTGCCAGCAGAGGTCCCCTGAGCACAGATACGCAGTATTTT
NA	TRBV11-3	NA	TRBJ2-1	CASSLGDWTYNEQFF	TGTGCCAGCAGCTTAGGGGACTGGACGTACAATGAGCAGTTCTTC
once	TRBV30	NA	TRBJ1-5	CAWSAGQLNQPQHF	TGTGCCTGGAGTGCTGGACAGTTAAATCAGCCCCAGCATTTT
NA	TRBV28	NA	TRBJ2-5	CASSFSGRGGQETQYF	TGTGCCAGCAGTTTTTCAGGCAGGGGGGGACAAGAGACCCAGTACTTC
once	TRBV9	NA	TRBJ2-5	CASSGEELQETQYF	TGTGCCAGCAGCGGGGAAGAGCTCCAAGAGACCCAGTACTTC
once	TRBV5-6	TRBD1	TRBJ2-7	CASSLGQGKNEQYF	TGTGCCAGCAGCTTGGGACAGGGGAAGAACGAGCAGTACTTC
NA	TRBV4-3	TRBD1	TRBJ1-2	CASQGQGHGYTF	TGCGCCAGCCAAGGACAGGGCCATGGCTACACCTTC
NA	TRBV25-1	TRBD1	TRBJ1-4	CASSGDRPNEKLFF	TGTGCCAGCAGTGGGGACAGGCCTAATGAAAAACTGTTTTTT
NA	TRBV28	NA	TRBJ1-5	CASSLQGSRNQPQHF	TGTGCCAGCAGTCTCCAGGGTAGCCGAAATCAGCCCCAGCATTTT
NA	TRBV5-6	NA	TRBJ2-5	CASSLVAGLQETQYF	TGTGCCAGCAGCTTGGTGGCGGGGCTCCAAGAGACCCAGTACTTC
NA	TRBV2	NA	TRBJ1-6	CASILGGNSPLHF	TGTGCCAGCATTCTTGGGGGGAATTCACCCCTCCACTTT
NA	TRBV19	NA	TRBJ2-3	CATSSGRLTDTQYF	TGTGCCACGTCTTCAGGGCGGTTAACAGATACGCAGTATTTT
NA	TRBV9	NA	TRBJ2-3	CASSVGDTQYF	TGTGCCAGCAGCGTTGGGGATACGCAGTATTTT
NA	TRBV19	TRBD1	TRBJ2-7	CASSIGYRGLPYEQYF	TGTGCCAGTAGTATAGGTTACAGGGGGCTCCCCTACGAGCAGTACTTC
NA	TRBV11-3	NA	TRBJ2-3	CASSLVGSTDTQYF	TGTGCCAGCAGCTTAGTAGGAAGCACAGATACGCAGTATTTT